The T cell receptor beta chain described here comes from a study of spatial heterogeneity in lung cancer. Time point denoted: sample taken at primary tumor resection. Tumor, nontumor lung or frozen PBMC supplied whole RNA that was sequenced unsorted. MiXCR, run by TCRdb on the 5' RACE reads, gives a single entry per CDR3 protein. The table lists 45,000 to 65,000 distinct CDR3 sequences, over 5.5% of them singletons. Germline CDR1 reads KGHDR; CDR2 reads SFDVKD. The CDR3 consists of 13 residues. There are many counts of this clonotype. The germline gene is not matched at one end of the junction; a read error may be the cause.

This receptor was obtained from a female donor with early-stage non-small cell lung cancer. This chain joins TRBV24-1 and TRBJ2-7; D is unresolved. The source material was PBMCs, sampled at surgery. This CDR3 reads CATSEDPGTQMSF. The CDR3 nucleotides read TGTGCCACCAGTGAGGACCCCGGAACCCAAATGAGCTTC.